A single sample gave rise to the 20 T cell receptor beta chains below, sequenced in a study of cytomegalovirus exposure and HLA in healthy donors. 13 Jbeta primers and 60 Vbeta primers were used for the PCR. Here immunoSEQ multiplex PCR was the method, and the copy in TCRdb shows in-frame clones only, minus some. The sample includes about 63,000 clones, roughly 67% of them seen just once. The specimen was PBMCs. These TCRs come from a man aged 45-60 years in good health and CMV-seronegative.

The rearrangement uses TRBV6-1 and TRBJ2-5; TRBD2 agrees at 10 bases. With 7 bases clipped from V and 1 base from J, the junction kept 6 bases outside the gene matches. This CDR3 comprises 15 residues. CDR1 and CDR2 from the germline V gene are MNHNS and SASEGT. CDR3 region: CASMRTSGLQETQYF. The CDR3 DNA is TGTGCCAGCATGCGGACTAGCGGCCTCCAAGAGACCCAGTACTTC.

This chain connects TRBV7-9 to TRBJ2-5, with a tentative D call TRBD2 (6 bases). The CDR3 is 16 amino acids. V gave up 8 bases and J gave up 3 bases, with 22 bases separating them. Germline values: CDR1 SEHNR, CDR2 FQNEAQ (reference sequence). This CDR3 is CASLRRDSGAEETQYF. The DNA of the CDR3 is TGTGCCAGCCTAAGGAGGGACTCTGGGGCCGAAGAGACCCAGTACTTC.

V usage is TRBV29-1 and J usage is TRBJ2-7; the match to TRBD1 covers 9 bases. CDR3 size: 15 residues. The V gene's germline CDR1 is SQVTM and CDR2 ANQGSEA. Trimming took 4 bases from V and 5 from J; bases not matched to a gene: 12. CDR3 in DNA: TGCAGCGTTGTAAACTTTAGGGACAGGGTCCACGAGCAGTACTTC. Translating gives CSVVNFRDRVHEQYF.

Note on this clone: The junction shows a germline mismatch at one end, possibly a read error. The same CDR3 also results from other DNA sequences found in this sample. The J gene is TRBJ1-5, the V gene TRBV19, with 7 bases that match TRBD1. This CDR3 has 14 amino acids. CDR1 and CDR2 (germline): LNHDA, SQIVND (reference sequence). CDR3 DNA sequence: TGCGCCAGTAGTCCCCAGGGGGAAATTCAGCCCCAGCATTTT. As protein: CASSPQGEIQPQHF.

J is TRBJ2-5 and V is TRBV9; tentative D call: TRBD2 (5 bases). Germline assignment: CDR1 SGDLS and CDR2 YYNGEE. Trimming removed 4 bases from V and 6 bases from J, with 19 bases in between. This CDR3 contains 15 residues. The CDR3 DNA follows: TGTGCCAGCAGCTCTACCGGGGAACAAGGAAAGACCCAGTACTTC. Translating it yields CASSSTGEQGKTQYF.

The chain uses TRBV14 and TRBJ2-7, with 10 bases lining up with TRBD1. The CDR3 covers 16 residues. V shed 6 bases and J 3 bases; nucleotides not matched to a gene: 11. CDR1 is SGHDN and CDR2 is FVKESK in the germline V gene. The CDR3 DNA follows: TGTGCCAGCAGTCAGGGGGGAGGGACAGGGGACTACGAGCAGTACTTC. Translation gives CASSQGGGTGDYEQYF.

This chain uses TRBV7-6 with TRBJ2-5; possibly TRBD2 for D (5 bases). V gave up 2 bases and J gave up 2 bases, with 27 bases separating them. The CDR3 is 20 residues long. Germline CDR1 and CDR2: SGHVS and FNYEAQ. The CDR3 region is CASSLRSVLTVRGPQETQYF. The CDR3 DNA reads TGTGCCAGCAGCTTAAGGTCCGTCCTTACAGTACGAGGGCCGCAAGAGACCCAGTACTTC.

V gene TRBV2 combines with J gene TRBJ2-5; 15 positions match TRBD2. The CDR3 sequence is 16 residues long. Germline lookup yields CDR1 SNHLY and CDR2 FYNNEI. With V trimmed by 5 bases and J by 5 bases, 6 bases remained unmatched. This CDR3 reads CASSRTSGGAAETQYF. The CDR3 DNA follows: TGTGCCAGCAGTAGGACTAGCGGGGGGGCCGCCGAGACCCAGTACTTC.

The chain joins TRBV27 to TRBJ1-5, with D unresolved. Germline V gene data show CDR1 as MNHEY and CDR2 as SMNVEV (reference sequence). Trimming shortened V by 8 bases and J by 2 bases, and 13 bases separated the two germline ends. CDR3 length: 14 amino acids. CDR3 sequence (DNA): TGTGCCAGCGGCGGGCAGTTTGGCAATCAGCCCCAGCATTTT. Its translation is CASGGQFGNQPQHF.

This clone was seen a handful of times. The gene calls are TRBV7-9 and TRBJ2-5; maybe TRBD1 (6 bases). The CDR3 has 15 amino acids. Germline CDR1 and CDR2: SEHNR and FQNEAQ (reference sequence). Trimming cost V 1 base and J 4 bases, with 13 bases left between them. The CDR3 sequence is CASSLGDRGGETQYF. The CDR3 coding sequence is TGTGCCAGCAGCTTAGGGGACCGAGGGGGAGAGACCCAGTACTTC.

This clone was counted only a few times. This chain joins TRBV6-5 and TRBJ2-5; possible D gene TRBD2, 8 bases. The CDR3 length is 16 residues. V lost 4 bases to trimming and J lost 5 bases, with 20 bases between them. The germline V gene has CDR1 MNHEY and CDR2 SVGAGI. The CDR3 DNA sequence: TGTGCCAGCAGTTCGGACACGGGAGGGGGCTCGGAGACCCAGTACTTC. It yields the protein CASSSDTGGGSETQYF.

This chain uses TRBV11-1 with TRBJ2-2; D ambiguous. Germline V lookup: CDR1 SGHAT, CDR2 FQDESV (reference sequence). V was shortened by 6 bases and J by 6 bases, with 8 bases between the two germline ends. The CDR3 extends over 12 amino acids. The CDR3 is CASRPSAGELFF. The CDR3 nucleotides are TGTGCCAGCAGACCGTCGGCCGGGGAGCTGTTTTTT.

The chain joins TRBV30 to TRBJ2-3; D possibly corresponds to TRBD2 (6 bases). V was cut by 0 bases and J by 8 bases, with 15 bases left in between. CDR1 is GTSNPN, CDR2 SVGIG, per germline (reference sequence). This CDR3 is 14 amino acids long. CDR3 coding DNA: TGTGCCTGGAGTGTCGGCGGGGTTGGGGGTACGCAGTATTTT. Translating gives CAWSVGGVGGTQYF.

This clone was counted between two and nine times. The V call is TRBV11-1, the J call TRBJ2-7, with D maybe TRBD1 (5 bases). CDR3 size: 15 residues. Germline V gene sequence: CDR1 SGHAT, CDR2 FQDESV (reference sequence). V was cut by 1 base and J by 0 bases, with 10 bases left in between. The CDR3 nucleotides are TGTGCCAGCAGCTTAGGTACAGGCTTCTCCTACGAGCAGTACTTC. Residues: CASSLGTGFSYEQYF.

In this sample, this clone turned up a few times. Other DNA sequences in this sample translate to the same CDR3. The DNA of the CDR3 is TGCGCCAGCAGCCAATTTAGAGGGGAGACCCAGTACTTC. Its protein product is CASSQFRGETQYF. The J gene is TRBJ2-5, the V gene TRBV4-1; D may be TRBD2 (5 bases). Germline CDR1 and CDR2: MGHRA and YSYEKL. CDR3 length: 13 residues. Trimming took off 2 bases at V and 5 bases at J, with 9 bases between the two ends.

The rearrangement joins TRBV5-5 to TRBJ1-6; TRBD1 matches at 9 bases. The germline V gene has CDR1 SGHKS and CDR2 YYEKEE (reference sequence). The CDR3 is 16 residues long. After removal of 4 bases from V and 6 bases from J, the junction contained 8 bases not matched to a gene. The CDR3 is CASSVSGTGINSPLHF. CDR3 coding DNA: TGTGCCAGCAGCGTATCCGGGACAGGGATTAATTCACCCCTCCACTTT.

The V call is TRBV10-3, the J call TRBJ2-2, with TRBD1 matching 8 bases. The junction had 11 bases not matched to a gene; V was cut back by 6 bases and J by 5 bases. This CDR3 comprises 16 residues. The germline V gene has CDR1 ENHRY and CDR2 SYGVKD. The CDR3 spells CAIREGDRGRTGELFF. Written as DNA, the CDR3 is TGTGCCATCAGGGAAGGTGACAGGGGTAGGACCGGGGAGCTGTTTTTT.

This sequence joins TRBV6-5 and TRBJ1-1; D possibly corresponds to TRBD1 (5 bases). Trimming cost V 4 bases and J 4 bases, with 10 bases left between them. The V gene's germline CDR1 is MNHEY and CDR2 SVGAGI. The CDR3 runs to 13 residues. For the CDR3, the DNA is TGTGCCAGCAGTTCCACAGGCGGCACTGAAGCTTTCTTT. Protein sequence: CASSSTGGTEAFF.

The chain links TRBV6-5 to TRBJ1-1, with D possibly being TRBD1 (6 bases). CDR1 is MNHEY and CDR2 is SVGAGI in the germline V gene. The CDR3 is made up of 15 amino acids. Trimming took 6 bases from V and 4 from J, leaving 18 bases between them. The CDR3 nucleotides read TGTGCCAGCAGCGGCGAGGGGGTCCGAGGCACTGAAGCTTTCTTT. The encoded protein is CASSGEGVRGTEAFF.

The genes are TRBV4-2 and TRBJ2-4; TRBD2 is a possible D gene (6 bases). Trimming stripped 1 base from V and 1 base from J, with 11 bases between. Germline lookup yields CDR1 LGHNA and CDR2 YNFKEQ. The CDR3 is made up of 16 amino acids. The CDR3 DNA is TGTGCCAGCAGCCAAGGTATGCGGGACGCCAAAAACATTCAGTACTTC. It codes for CASSQGMRDAKNIQYF.